The entry below describes one TCR beta chain. Enrolled during active infection, Seattle patients were then followed longitudinally. Under the authors' procedure: How many nucleated cells were present was estimated from reference gene primer amplification. Sequencing used immunoSEQ multiplex PCR; TCRdb keeps in-frame clones, though not all of them. V, J and clone size were drawn from that table, and D and trimming were deduced from the DNA. Of approximately 100,000 clones listed, about 90% are singletons. This CDR3 region has 16 residues. The germline V gene has CDR1 SGHRS and CDR2 YFSETQ. V lost 3 bases, J lost 7 bases, and 19 bases lay in between. The sample belongs to a study of blood T cell repertoires in COVID-19. Study background: Acute and convalescent COVID-19 specimens originated in the United States, Italy and Spain. Nucleic acid was either cDNA or gDNA, and it came from T cells, B-cell-depleted T cells, or PBMCs.

The clonotype was recovered from a human donor with COVID-19, enrolled during active disease. The donor label of this sample is uncertain. This sequence joins TRBV5-1 and TRBJ1-4; maybe TRBD1 (6 bases). Sequenced sample: peripheral blood. The CDR3 spells CASSSMVGGKGEKLFF. CDR3 coding DNA: TGCGCCAGCAGCTCGATGGTAGGGGGAAAGGGTGAAAAACTGTTTTTT.